This TCR beta chain was profiled in a study of blood T cell repertoires in COVID-19. Study context: T cells, B-cell-depleted T cells, or PBMCs provided the cDNA or gDNA that served as material.

J gave up 0 bases and V 2 bases, and 5 bases lay outside the gene matches. The CDR3 covers 16 residues. CDR1 and CDR2 from the germline V gene are MGHRA and YSYEKL. This table comes from immunoSEQ multiplex PCR, and its TCRdb copy is limited to in-frame clones, with some not included. The sample yields a few hundred thousand clones, around 80% seen once. The clonotype originates from a woman aged 55-70 years who had recovered from COVID-19. This chain uses TRBV4-1 with TRBJ2-3, with TRBD1 matching over 7 bases. Sequences were obtained from peripheral blood. The CDR3 DNA follows: TGCGCCAGCAGCCAACCGACAGGGTCTAGCACAGATACGCAGTATTTT. Protein: CASSQPTGSSTDTQYF.